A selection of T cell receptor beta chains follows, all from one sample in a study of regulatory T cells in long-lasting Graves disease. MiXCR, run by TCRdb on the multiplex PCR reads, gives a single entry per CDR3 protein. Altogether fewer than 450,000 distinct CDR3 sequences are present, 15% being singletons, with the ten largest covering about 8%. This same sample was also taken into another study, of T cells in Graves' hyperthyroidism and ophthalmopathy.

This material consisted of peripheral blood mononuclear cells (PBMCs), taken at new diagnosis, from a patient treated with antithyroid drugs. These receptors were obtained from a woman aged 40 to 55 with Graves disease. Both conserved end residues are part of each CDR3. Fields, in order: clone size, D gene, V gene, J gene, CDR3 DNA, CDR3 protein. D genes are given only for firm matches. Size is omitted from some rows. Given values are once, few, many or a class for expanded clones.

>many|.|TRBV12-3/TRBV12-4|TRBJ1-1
TGTGCCAGCAGTTACGGGAACACTGAAGCTTTCTTT
CASSYGNTEAFF
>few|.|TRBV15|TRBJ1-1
TGTGCCACCAGCAGAGGGACGGGGATCGCTTTCTTT
CATSRGTGIAFF
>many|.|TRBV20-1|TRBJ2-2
TGCAGTGCTCGCCCGTTCACTAGCACCGGGGAGCTGTTTTTT
CSARPFTSTGELFF
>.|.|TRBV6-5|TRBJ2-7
TGTGCCAGCAGTTCCCCCGGAGGGGGCTATTACGAGCAGTACTTC
CASSSPGGGYYEQYF
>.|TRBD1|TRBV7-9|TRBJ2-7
TGTGCCAGCAGCTTAGCTGGGACAGGGTCGAACGAGCAGTACTTC
CASSLAGTGSNEQYF
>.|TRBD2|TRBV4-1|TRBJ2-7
TGCGCCAGCAGCCAACCTATAGCGGGAACCTACGAGCAGTACTTC
CASSQPIAGTYEQYF
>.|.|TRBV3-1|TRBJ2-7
TGTGCCAGCAGCCAAGACAGCGGTGTAGCTTACGAGCACTACTTC
CASSQDSGVAYEHYF
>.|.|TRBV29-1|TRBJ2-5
TGCAGCGTTAAAACAGGCCTCAGTGAGGACCAGTACTTC
CSVKTGLSEDQYF
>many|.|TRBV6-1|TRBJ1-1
TGTGCCAGCACCGGACCTCAGGGTTTTGATGAAGCTTTCTTT
CASTGPQGFDEAFF
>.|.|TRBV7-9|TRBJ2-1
TGTGCCAGCAGCGGGAGGGACTTCCTCGGGGGCTTGAATGAGCAGTTCTTC
CASSGRDFLGGLNEQFF
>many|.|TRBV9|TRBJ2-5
TGTGCCAGCAGCGCCACCCTTGGAGCCCAAGAGACCCAGTACTTC
CASSATLGAQETQYF
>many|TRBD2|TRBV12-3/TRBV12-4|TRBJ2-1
TGTGCCAGCAGCCCCTGGCTAGCGGGAGTGTATGAGCAGTTCTTC
CASSPWLAGVYEQFF
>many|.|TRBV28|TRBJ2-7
TGTGCCAGCAGTCCAAGCAGGGGGGGTCCCTACGAGCAGTACTTC
CASSPSRGGPYEQYF
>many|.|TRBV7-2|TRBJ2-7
TGTGCCAGCGGCACCAGGGAAATTAATGGAGGCTACGAGCAGTACTTC
CASGTREINGGYEQYF
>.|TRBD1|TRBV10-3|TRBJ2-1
TGTGCCATCAGTGCCGGACAGGGGTTAAATGAGCAGTTCTTC
CAISAGQGLNEQFF
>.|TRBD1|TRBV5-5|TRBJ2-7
TGTGCCAGCAGCTCCGGGACAGCATTTTACGAGCAGTACTTC
CASSSGTAFYEQYF
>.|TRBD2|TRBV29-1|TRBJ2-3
TGCAGCGTTGAGAGGGGACTAGCGGGGATAGGGTCAGATACGCAGTATTTT
CSVERGLAGIGSDTQYF
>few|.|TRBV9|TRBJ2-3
TGTGCCAGCAGCGAACAACAGAGGACTAGCACAGATACGCAGTATTTT
CASSEQQRTSTDTQYF
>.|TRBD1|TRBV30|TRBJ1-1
TGTGCCCCCAAACAGGGGGGCACTGAAGCTTTCTTT
CAPKQGGTEAFF
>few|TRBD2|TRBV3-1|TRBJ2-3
TGTGCCAGCAGCCAAGAGGTGACTAGCGGGAGTACAGATACGCAGTATTTT
CASSQEVTSGSTDTQYF
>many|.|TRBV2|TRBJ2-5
TGTGCCAGCAGTGGAAGCGTTGCGGCCACCAGGAGAGAGACCCAGTACTTC
CASSGSVAATRRETQYF
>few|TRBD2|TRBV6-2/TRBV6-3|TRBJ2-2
TGTGCCAGCAGAGCGGGACTAGCGAACACCGGGGAGCTGTTTTTT
CASRAGLANTGELFF
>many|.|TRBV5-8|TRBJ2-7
TGTGCCAGCAGCCTAAAAAGGGCCAGCCTACCAGTCTACGAGCAGTACTTC
CASSLKRASLPVYEQYF
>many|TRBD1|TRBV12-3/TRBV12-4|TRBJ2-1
TGTGCCAGCAGCCGGGGGACAGGGGGCATAGATGAGCAGTTCTTC
CASSRGTGGIDEQFF
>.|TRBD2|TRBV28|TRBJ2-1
TGTGCCAGCAGTGCCGGGACTAGCGGGACTTCCGTCTTC
CASSAGTSGTSVF
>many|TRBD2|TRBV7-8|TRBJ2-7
TGTGCCAGCAGCTTATTAGCCGCAGAACCAACTAGCGGGGGATCCTCCTACGAGCAGTACTTC
CASSLLAAEPTSGGSSYEQYF
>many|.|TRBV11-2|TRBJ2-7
TGTGCCAGCAGCTTAGTACGTCGACCCTACGAGCAGTACTTC
CASSLVRRPYEQYF
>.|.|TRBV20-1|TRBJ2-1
TGCAGTGCTAGAGATTGGCGGGGTTCTATCCTTAATGAGCAGTTCTTC
CSARDWRGSILNEQFF
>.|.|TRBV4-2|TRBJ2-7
TGTGCCAGCAGCCAAGTATGGGGAGGGGGCAGAGGGAAATACGAGCAGTACTTC
CASSQVWGGGRGKYEQYF
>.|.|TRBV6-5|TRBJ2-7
TGTGCCAGCAGTTACTCTATCGCCAGCTATACAAGGTACGAGCAGTACTTC
CASSYSIASYTRYEQYF
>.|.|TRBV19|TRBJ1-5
TGTGCCAGTAGTATAGACTCGAACTACAGGAGCAATCAGCCCCAGCATTTT
CASSIDSNYRSNQPQHF
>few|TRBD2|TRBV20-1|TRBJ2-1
TGCAGTGCTAGAGATCGGCTAGCGGGAGTACGGGATGAGCAGTTCTTC
CSARDRLAGVRDEQFF
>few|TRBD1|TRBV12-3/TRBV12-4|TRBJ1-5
TGTGCCAGCAGTTTAAAGGGGGCGCCGTTTCAGCCCCAGCATTTT
CASSLKGAPFQPQHF
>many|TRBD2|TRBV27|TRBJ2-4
TGTGCCAGCAGACCCCGACTAGCGAGGCACATTCAGTACTTC
CASRPRLARHIQYF
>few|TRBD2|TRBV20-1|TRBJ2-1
TGCAGTGCTAGAGTGTGGGGACTATACAATGAGCAGTTCTTC
CSARVWGLYNEQFF
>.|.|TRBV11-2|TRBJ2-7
TGTGCCAGCAGCTCCACTACGCATAACGAGCAGTACTTC
CASSSTTHNEQYF
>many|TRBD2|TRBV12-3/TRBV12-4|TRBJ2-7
TGTGCCAGCAGGCCTGAACTAGCGACAGCAACCTACGAGCAGTACTTC
CASRPELATATYEQYF
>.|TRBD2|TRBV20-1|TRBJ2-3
TGCAGCCTACTTAGCGGGAGGGTCACAGATACGCAGTATTTT
CSLLSGRVTDTQYF
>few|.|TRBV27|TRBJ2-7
TGTGCCAGCAGTAGCGAATCGGGTACGGCCTACGAGCAGTACTTC
CASSSESGTAYEQYF
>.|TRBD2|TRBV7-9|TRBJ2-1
TGTGCCAGCAGCCTCGGTCTAGCGGGGACGGCAGATGAGCAGTTCTTC
CASSLGLAGTADEQFF
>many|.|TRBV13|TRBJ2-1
TGTGCCAGCAGCTCCGCTAGGACGAGCGGATCTTTGAGCAATGAGCAGTTCTTC
CASSSARTSGSLSNEQFF
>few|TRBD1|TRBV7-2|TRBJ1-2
TGTGCCAGCGGGGGACAGGGACTCTATGGCTACACCTTC
CASGGQGLYGYTF
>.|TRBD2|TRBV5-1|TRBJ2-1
TGCGCCAGCAGCTCCGGACTAGCGGGAGAGGGTTACAATGAGCAGTTCTTC
CASSSGLAGEGYNEQFF
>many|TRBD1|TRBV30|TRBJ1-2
TGTGCCTGGGGGACAGGGAACTATGGCTACACCTTC
CAWGTGNYGYTF
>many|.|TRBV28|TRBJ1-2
TGTGCCAGCAAGACGACCTGGGGGGCATCTAACTATGGCTACACCTTC
CASKTTWGASNYGYTF
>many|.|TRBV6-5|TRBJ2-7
TGTGCCAGCAGTTACCTTTTAGGTTACGAGCAGTACTTC
CASSYLLGYEQYF
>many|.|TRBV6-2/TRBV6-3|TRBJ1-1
TGTGCCAGCAGTGAAAGGGTACAGGCGTGGGTGAGCACTGAAGCTTTCTTT
CASSERVQAWVSTEAFF
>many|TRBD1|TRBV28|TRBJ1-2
TGTGCCAGCAGTTTTAAGGGGGCTAGTGGCTACACCTTC
CASSFKGASGYTF
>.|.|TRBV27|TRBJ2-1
TGTGCCAGCATGGGGACCACCGATGAGCAGTTCTTC
CASMGTTDEQFF
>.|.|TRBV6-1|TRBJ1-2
TGTGCCAGCACTCTCGAGGGTCTTGGCAGGGTGTATGGCTACACCTTC
CASTLEGLGRVYGYTF
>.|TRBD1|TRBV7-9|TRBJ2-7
TGTGCCAGCAGCAACGCCCAGGGGGAAGACTACGAGCAGTACTTC
CASSNAQGEDYEQYF